Here is one T cell receptor (beta chain) with its context. The target antigen is unknown. The data originate from a study of vaccination effects on CD4 cells after COVID-19. Sequencing followed a ViraFEST assay step that expanded antigen-specific CD4+ T cells with viral peptide pools. Culturing for 10 days preceded CD4+ T cell isolation. It was between March and December 2020 that the person had a SARS-CoV-2 infection confirmed by PCR. Libraries were prepared by immunoSEQ multiplex PCR; TCRdb keeps only in-frame clonotypes and omits some of them. The sample includes approximately 26,000 clones, about three quarters of them seen just once. Study conclusions and caveats: Late in the post-vaccination period, infection-induced and vaccine-induced clones underwent marked clonal contraction.

This receptor was taken from a human donor who had a prior SARS-CoV-2 infection. The sequenced sample was CD4+ T cells from PBMCs cultured with HCoV-NL63 spike peptides, obtained before COVID-19 vaccination.

The CDR3 here is CASSPARDNSPLHF. The CDR3 coding sequence is TGTGCCAGCTCACCCGCCAGGGATAATTCACCCCTCCACTTT. The V gene is TRBV18, the J gene TRBJ1-6; D is possibly TRBD1 (5 bases). This CDR3 has 14 amino acids. V dropped 3 bases and J dropped 5 bases, with 8 bases sitting between them. Germline V gene sequence: CDR1 KGHSH, CDR2 LQKENI.